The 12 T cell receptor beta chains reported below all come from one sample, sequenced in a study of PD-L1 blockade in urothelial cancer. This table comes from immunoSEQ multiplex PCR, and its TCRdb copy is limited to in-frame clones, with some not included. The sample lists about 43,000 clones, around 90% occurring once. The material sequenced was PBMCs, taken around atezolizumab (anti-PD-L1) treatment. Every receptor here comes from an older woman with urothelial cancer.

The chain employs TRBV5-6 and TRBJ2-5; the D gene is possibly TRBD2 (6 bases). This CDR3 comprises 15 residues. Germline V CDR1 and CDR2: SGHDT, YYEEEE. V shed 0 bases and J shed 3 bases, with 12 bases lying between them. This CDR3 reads CASSLVGREEETQYF. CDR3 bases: TGTGCCAGCAGCTTGGTTGGCAGGGAGGAAGAGACCCAGTACTTC.

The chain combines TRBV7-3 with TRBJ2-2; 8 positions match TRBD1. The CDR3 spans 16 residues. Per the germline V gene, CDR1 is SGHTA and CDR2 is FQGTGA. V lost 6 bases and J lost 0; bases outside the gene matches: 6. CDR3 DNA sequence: TGTGCCAGCAGTCCCACAGGGGGACCGAACACCGGGGAGCTGTTTTTT. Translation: CASSPTGGPNTGELFF. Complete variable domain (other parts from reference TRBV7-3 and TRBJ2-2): GAGVSQTPSNKVTEKGKYVELRCDPISGHTALYWYRQSLGQGPEFLIYFQGTGAADDSGLPNDRFFAVRPEGSVSTLKIQRTERGDSAVYLCASSPTGGPNTGELFFGEGSRLTVL.

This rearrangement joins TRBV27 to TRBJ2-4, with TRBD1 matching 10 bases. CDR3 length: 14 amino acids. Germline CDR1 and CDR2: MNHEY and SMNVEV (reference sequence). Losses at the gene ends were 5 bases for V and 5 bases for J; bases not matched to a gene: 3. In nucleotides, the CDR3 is TGTGCCAGCAGTCTGACAGGGGGCCAAAACATTCAGTACTTC. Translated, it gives CASSLTGGQNIQYF.

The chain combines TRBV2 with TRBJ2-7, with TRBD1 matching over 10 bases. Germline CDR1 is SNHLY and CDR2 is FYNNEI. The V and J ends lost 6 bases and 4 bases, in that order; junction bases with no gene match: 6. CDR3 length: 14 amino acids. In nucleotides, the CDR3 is TGTGCCAGCAGCGCCGGGACAGGGGCTTACGAGCAGTACTTC. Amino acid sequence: CASSAGTGAYEQYF.

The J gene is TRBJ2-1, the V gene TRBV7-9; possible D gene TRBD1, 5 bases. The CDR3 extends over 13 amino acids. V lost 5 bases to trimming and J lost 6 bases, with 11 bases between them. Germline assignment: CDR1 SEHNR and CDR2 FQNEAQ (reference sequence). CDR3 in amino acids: CASSLRQLNEQFF. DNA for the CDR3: TGTGCCAGCAGCCTTAGACAGCTCAATGAGCAGTTCTTC.

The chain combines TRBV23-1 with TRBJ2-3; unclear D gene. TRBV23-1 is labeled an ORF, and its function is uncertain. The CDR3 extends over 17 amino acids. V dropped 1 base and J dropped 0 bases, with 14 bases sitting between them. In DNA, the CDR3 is TGCGCCAGCAGTCAATGGGTGGATGCGGCTAGCACAGATACGCAGTATTTT. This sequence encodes CASSQWVDAASTDTQYF.

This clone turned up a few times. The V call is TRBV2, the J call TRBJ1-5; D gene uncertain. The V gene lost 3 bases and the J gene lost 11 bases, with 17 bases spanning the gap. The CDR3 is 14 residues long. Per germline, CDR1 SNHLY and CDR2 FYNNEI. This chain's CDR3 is CASSEAGDRSAQHF. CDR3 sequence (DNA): TGTGCCAGCAGTGAGGCAGGTGACCGATCAGCCCAGCATTTT.

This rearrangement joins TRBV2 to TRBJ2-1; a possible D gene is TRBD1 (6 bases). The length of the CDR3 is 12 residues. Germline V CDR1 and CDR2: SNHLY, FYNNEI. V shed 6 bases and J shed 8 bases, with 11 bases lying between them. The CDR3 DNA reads TGTGCCAGCAGCACACAGGGAGATGAGCAGTTCTTC. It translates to CASSTQGDEQFF.

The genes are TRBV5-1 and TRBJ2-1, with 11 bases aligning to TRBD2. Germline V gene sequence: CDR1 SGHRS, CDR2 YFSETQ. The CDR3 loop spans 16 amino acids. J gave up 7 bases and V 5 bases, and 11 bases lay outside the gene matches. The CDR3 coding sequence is TGCGCCAGCAGGCCCCAAGTAGCGGGAGGGCCAAATGAGCAGTTCTTC. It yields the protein CASRPQVAGGPNEQFF.

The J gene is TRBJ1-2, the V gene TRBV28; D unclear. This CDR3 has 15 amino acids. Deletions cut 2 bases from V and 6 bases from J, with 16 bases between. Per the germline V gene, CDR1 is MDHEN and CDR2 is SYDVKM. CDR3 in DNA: TGTGCCAGCAGTTTACCCCCGCTCCTCCAGAATGGCTACACCTTC. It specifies CASSLPPLLQNGYTF.

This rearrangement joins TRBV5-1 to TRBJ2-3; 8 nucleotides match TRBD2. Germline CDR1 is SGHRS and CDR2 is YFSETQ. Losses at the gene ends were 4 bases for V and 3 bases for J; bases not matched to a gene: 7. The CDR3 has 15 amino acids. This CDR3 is CASSQGLGGTDTQYF. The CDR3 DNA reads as TGCGCCAGCAGCCAGGGACTAGGAGGAACAGATACGCAGTATTTT.

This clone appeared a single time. This chain's CDR3 is CASSPSRGVGNEQFF. CDR3 DNA sequence: TGTGCCAGCAGCCCCTCGCGGGGGGTTGGCAATGAGCAGTTCTTC. This sequence joins TRBV14 and TRBJ2-1; 8 nucleotides match TRBD2. Germline V gene sequence: CDR1 SGHDN, CDR2 FVKESK. The V segment lost 4 bases and the J segment 6 bases; nucleotides outside the gene matches: 8. The length of the CDR3 is 15 residues.